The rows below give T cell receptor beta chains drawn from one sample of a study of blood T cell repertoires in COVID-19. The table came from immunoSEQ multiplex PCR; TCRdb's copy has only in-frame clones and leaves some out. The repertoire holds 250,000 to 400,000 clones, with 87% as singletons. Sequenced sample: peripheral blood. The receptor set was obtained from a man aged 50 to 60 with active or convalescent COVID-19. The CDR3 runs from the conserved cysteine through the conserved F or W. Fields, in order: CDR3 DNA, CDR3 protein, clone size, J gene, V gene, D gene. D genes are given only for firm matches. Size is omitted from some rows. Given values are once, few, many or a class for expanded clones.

TGTGCCAGTAGAATTCAGACAGGTGCCAACTATGGCTACACCTTC | CASRIQTGANYGYTF | NA | TRBJ1-2 | TRBV19 | NA
TGCGCCAGCAGCCAAGACTCCCAGGCAACTAATGAAAAACTGTTTTTT | CASSQDSQATNEKLFF | NA | TRBJ1-4 | TRBV4-3 | NA
TGCAGCGTCACCAGGCGGGGGCGATCCTACGAGCAGTACTTC | CSVTRRGRSYEQYF | NA | TRBJ2-7 | TRBV29-1 | NA
TGCGCCAGCAGCTATGGACAGGGGGGTGAAAAACTGTTTTTT | CASSYGQGGEKLFF | NA | TRBJ1-4 | TRBV5-1 | TRBD1
TGTGCCAGTAGTATAGATGGAAGCCGGGACAGAGACTTC | CASSIDGSRDRDF | NA | TRBJ2-4 | TRBV19 | TRBD1
TGTGCCAGCTTCTCCGGGACAGGGGATGAGCAGTTCTTC | CASFSGTGDEQFF | NA | TRBJ2-1 | TRBV18 | TRBD1
TGTGCCAGCAGCCAAGTGGGGGGAGCCTACGAGCAGTACTTC | CASSQVGGAYEQYF | once | TRBJ2-7 | TRBV3-1/TRBV3-2 | NA
TGTGCCAGCAGCCGGACAGGCTCTCAGCCCCAGCATTTT | CASSRTGSQPQHF | NA | TRBJ1-5 | TRBV7-9 | TRBD1
TGTGCCAGCAGCCCTAGCGGGGGGACCGAAGAGACCCAGTACTTC | CASSPSGGTEETQYF | NA | TRBJ2-5 | TRBV3-1/TRBV3-2 | TRBD2
TGTGCCTGGATAAAAGCCTATGGCTACACCTTC | CAWIKAYGYTF | NA | TRBJ1-2 | TRBV30 | NA
TGTGCCAGCAGCTTGCTCGGCGGGGGGGACACCGGGGAGCTGTTTTTT | CASSLLGGGDTGELFF | NA | TRBJ2-2 | TRBV5-6 | TRBD2
TGTGCCAGCAGCCAAGTGCCTTTCGGGGGCAAAAACATTCAGTACTTC | CASSQVPFGGKNIQYF | few | TRBJ2-4 | TRBV3-1/TRBV3-2 | NA